This T cell receptor (beta chain) is drawn from a study of T cells in Graves' hyperthyroidism and ophthalmopathy. Background on the study: Blood was drawn when the patient was first diagnosed and still untreated. Points from the study as a whole: Also found in blood were most expanded thyroid clonotypes above 0.001.

The CDR3 covers 14 residues. Per germline, CDR1 SGHTA and CDR2 FQGNSA. Trimming stripped 7 bases from V and 4 bases from J, with 13 bases between. RNA transcripts gave rise to amplified TCR beta CDR3 regions. Carried out on the TCR CDR3, a first-round RT-PCR used the HTBI primer set. TCRdb recomputed calls from the multiplex PCR reads with MiXCR, one row per CDR3 protein. In the table there are about 740,000 distinct CDR3 sequences, around 15% of which are singletons. Researchers barred patients who had uncontrolled infection, other autoimmune disease, pregnancy or lactation. This clonotype appeared a few times. The antigen remains unidentified.

V and J are TRBV7-2 and TRBJ2-2, with D tentatively TRBD1 (5 bases). The clonotype was recovered from a woman under 30 with Graves' hyperthyroidism. Sequencing was done on a sample of blood. Here the CDR3 reads CASIQDWTTGELFF. The CDR3 region has the DNA TGTGCCAGCATACAGGATTGGACCACCGGGGAGCTGTTTTTT. The full variable domain, its missing parts supplied by reference TRBV7-2 and TRBJ2-2, is GAGVSQSPSNKVTEKGKDVELRCDPISGHTALYWYRQSLGQGLEFLIYFQGNSAPDKSGLPSDRFSAERTGGSVSTLTIQRTQQEDSAVYLCASIQDWTTGELFFGEGSRLTVL.